The text below deals with one T cell receptor (beta chain). Its antigen remains unknown. This entry belongs to a study of CD8+ T cells in alopecia areata. Study as a whole: People stayed on tofacitinib for 6 to 18 months, then stopped the drug for 6 months. Study-level results: Whereas mice showed it more clearly, TCR sharing across patients was murkier, possibly because of HLA.

The treatment: oral pan-JAK inhibitor, 5-10 mg twice daily. cDNA reverse transcribed from extracted RNA served as the sequencing template. Assay: immunoSEQ multiplex PCR; the TCRdb copy retains only in-frame clones and omits some. Altogether 150,000 to 200,000 clones are present, roughly 58% being singletons, with the ten largest covering 16%. The origin of this receptor is a human donor with alopecia areata. Sequencing used CD4+ T cells sorted from blood, obtained at approximately week 55, from a patient treated with tofacitinib.

CDR3 amino acids: CASSEGQGDQPQHF. As DNA, the CDR3 is TGTGCCAGCAGTGAAGGACAGGGGGATCAGCCCCAGCATTTT. The genes are TRBV6-1 and TRBJ1-5, with 9 bases that match TRBD1. The CDR3 is 14 residues long. Germline V gives CDR1 MNHNS, CDR2 SASEGT. V lost 1 base to trimming and J lost 5 bases; unmatched junction nucleotides: 0.